This TCR beta chain is from a study of identical twins. TCRdb called the 5' RACE reads again in MiXCR, with one record for every CDR3 protein. The sample yields approximately 530,000 distinct CDR3 sequences, 20% to 25% seen once. Comments on this clonotype: Its antigen is not known.

Study-wide results and limits: Sharing of beta out-of-frame sequences by twins showed a weaker excess.

The same data also contributed to another study, on yellow fever vaccine responses in identical twins.

The sample consisted of CD4+ T cells sorted from blood. The clonotype comes from a woman between 18 and 29 years old in good health.

The CDR3 sequence is CSVLRGGGETQYF. The DNA for the CDR3 is TGCAGCGTCTTGCGGGGGGGCGGGGAGACCCAGTACTTC. The gene calls are TRBV29-1 and TRBJ2-5; 9 positions agree with TRBD2. Germline V gene sequence: CDR1 SQVTM, CDR2 ANQGSEA. This CDR3 spans 13 amino acids. V was clipped by 6 bases and J by 5 bases; unmatched bases: 7. The variable domain in full, completed from reference TRBV29-1 and TRBJ2-5, reads SAVISQKPSRDICQRGTSLTIQCQVDSQVTMMFWYRQQPGQSLTLIATANQGSEATYESGFVIDKFPISRPNLTFSTLTVSNMSPEDSSIYLCSVLRGGGETQYFGPGTRLLVL.